Listed here are 28 T cell receptor beta chains from one sample, sequenced in a study of blood T cells in healthy people across ages. The second PCR ran about 6 to 11 cycles with a sample-barcoded 5' primer and J-beta primers. TCRdb recomputed calls from the 5' RACE reads with MiXCR, one row per CDR3 protein. The profile shows about 780,000 distinct CDR3 sequences, less than 60% of them singletons. The specimen was blood. The source of these receptors is a man at least 80 years old in good health.

The rearrangement joins TRBV7-2 to TRBJ2-3; 8 bases align to TRBD2. V shed 2 bases and J 6 bases; nucleotides not matched to a gene: 7. The CDR3 spans 15 residues. Germline CDR1 reads SGHTA; CDR2 reads FQGNSA. In nucleotides, the CDR3 is TGTGCCAGCAGCTTAATCCGACTAGCGTCGGATACGCAGTATTTT. This gives the protein CASSLIRLASDTQYF. The full variable domain, its missing parts supplied by reference TRBV7-2 and TRBJ2-3, is GAGVSQSPSNKVTEKGKDVELRCDPISGHTALYWYRQSLGQGLEFLIYFQGNSAPDKSGLPSDRFSAERTGGSVSTLTIQRTQQEDSAVYLCASSLIRLASDTQYFGPGTRLTVL.

This clonotype was seen a single time. This chain uses TRBV7-8 with TRBJ2-4; D is possibly TRBD1 (5 bases). The germline V and J ends were trimmed by 1 base and 13 bases, with 14 bases remaining between them. Germline V CDR1 and CDR2: SGHVS, FQNEAQ. The CDR3 runs to 13 residues. The CDR3 loop is CASSLVLRERQYF. For the CDR3, the DNA is TGTGCCAGCAGCTTAGTCCTCAGGGAAAGGCAGTACTTC.

In its sample, this clonotype was seen a few times. J is TRBJ2-2 and V is TRBV11-1, with a weak D call TRBD2 (6 bases). Looked up from germline, CDR1 is SGHAT and CDR2 is FQDESV (reference sequence). The CDR3 spans 17 residues. With 0 bases removed from V and 4 bases from J, the gap between germline ends came to 15 bases. The CDR3 region is CASSLAGGLLTTGELFF. For the CDR3, the DNA is TGTGCCAGCAGCTTAGCCGGAGGGCTTTTGACCACCGGGGAGCTGTTTTTT. Drawing the rest from reference TRBV11-1 and TRBJ2-2, the complete variable domain is EAEVAQSPRYKITEKSQAVAFWCDPISGHATLYWYRQILGQGPELLVQFQDESVVDDSQLPKDRFSAERLKGVDSTLKIQPAELGDSAMYLCASSLAGGLLTTGELFFGEGSRLTVL.

This clonotype has only one observation. This chain connects TRBV6-1 to TRBJ1-5; D not certain. V gave up 2 bases and J gave up 1 base, with 9 bases separating them. CDR1 is MNHNS and CDR2 is SASEGT in the germline V gene. The CDR3 has 15 residues. The CDR3 DNA follows: TGTGCCAGCAGTGAAAAAGGGCTGAGCAATCAGCCCCAGCATTTT. It encodes CASSEKGLSNQPQHF.

The CDR3 sequence: CASSSPAGGPDEQFF. For the CDR3, the DNA is TGTGCCAGCAGCTCTCCAGCGGGAGGGCCCGATGAGCAGTTCTTC. V gene TRBV7-8 combines with J gene TRBJ2-1, with 10 bases aligning to TRBD2. The germline gives CDR1 SGHVS, CDR2 FQNEAQ. This CDR3 is built from 15 residues. J gave up 8 bases and V 4 bases, and 8 bases lay outside the gene matches.

The chain joins TRBV10-3 to TRBJ2-5; no firm D call. The J call is uncertain, as TRBJ2-7 better fits the DNA end. The germline gives CDR1 ENHRY, CDR2 SYGVKD. The CDR3 is made up of 14 amino acids. The CDR3 coding sequence is TGTGCCATCAGTGAGTCGACTCGCGTTGACGAGCAGTACTTC. It codes for CAISESTRVDEQYF.

The chain uses TRBV5-1 and TRBJ2-7; 10 nucleotides match TRBD2. Trimming removed 0 bases from V and 6 bases from J; junction bases left unmatched: 9. The CDR3 runs 16 residues. CDR1 and CDR2 (germline): SGHRS, YFSETQ. The CDR3 DNA is TGCGCCAGCAGCTTGGAAACCGCTAGCGGGAGCGGCGAGCAGTACTTC. Its translation is CASSLETASGSGEQYF.

This sequence joins TRBV7-2 and TRBJ2-1, with TRBD1 identical over 8 bases. The DNA matches TRBJ2-7 better at its end, which makes the J call doubtful. Germline V gene data show CDR1 as SGHTA and CDR2 as FQGNSA. The CDR3 runs 15 residues. CDR3 nucleotides: TGTGCCAGCAGCTACTGGGGACAGGACTACAATGAGCAGTACTTC. Its protein is CASSYWGQDYNEQYF.

The chain carries TRBV6-2 or TRBV6-3 and TRBJ2-7; no firm D call. CDR3 size: 11 residues. The germline V gene encodes CDR1 MNHEY and CDR2 SVGEGT. Trimming pared 8 bases from V and 1 base from J, leaving 6 bases between. The CDR3 nucleotides are TGTGCCAGCGGTTTATCCTACGAGCAGTACTTC. Protein sequence: CASGLSYEQYF.

This clonotype was counted at least ten times. The V gene is TRBV10-3, the J gene TRBJ2-7; TRBD2 might be the D (7 bases). Germline CDR1 and CDR2: ENHRY and SYGVKD. Trimming cost V 4 bases and J 2 bases, with 15 bases left between them. The CDR3 contains 15 residues. The CDR3 sequence is CAISGLGGGPYEQYF. CDR3 nucleotide sequence: TGTGCCATCAGTGGATTAGGGGGGGGACCCTACGAGCAGTACTTC.

This clonotype came up a few times. The chain joins TRBV20-1 to TRBJ2-1; D uncertain. In germline, CDR1 is DFQATT, CDR2 SNEGSKA (reference sequence). Trimming removed 5 bases from V and 1 base from J, with 12 bases in between. This CDR3 spans 14 amino acids. DNA of the CDR3: TGCAGTGCTGCGTGGGCACAGTCCTACAATGAGCAGTTCTTC. Protein product: CSAAWAQSYNEQFF.

There are many counts of this clonotype. This sequence joins TRBV7-6 and TRBJ2-3; possible D gene TRBD2, 6 bases. This CDR3 is built from 14 residues. V lost 5 bases to trimming and J lost 8 bases, with 17 bases between them. Germline V gives CDR1 SGHVS, CDR2 FNYEAQ. The CDR3 DNA reads as TGTGCCAGCAGCCCCCCGGGGGACTCCGCTACGCAGTATTTT. Encoded protein: CASSPPGDSATQYF.

The V and J genes are TRBV5-1 and TRBJ2-7; TRBD2 matches 11 bases. This CDR3 is 18 amino acids long. Germline values: CDR1 SGHRS, CDR2 YFSETQ. The J segment lost 2 bases and the V segment lost 0 bases, leaving 10 bases of the junction unmatched. CDR3 residues: CASSLGRASGRRTYEQYF. The CDR3 DNA is TGCGCCAGCAGCTTGGGCAGGGCTAGCGGGAGGCGTACCTACGAGCAGTACTTC.

The chain joins TRBV28 to TRBJ2-1; 13 bases map to TRBD2. CDR3 size: 16 residues. Germline trimming cut 5 bases from V and 6 bases from J; bases unmatched to any gene: 7. Germline CDR1 reads MDHEN; CDR2 reads SYDVKM. This CDR3 reads CASSTPGLAGVNEQFF. Here the CDR3 DNA reads TGTGCCAGCAGTACTCCAGGACTAGCGGGGGTCAATGAGCAGTTCTTC.

This clonotype has ten or more counts. The genes are TRBV7-2 and TRBJ2-7; 8 positions agree with TRBD2. Germline trimming cut 5 bases from V and 2 bases from J; bases unmatched to any gene: 8. This CDR3 is 15 amino acids long. Germline V gene lookup returns CDR1 SGHTA and CDR2 FQGNSA. The CDR3: CASSPGVAGTYEQYF. CDR3 sequence (DNA): TGTGCCAGCAGCCCCGGGGTAGCGGGGACCTACGAGCAGTACTTC.

V gene TRBV29-1 combines with J gene TRBJ1-2, with D perhaps matching TRBD1 (6 bases). This CDR3 has 13 amino acids. Trimming cost V 7 bases and J 2 bases, with 14 bases left between them. In germline, CDR1 is SQVTM, CDR2 ANQGSEA. In DNA form, the CDR3 reads TGCAGCGACGCCAGGGGTGACAACTATGGCTACACCTTC. Encoded protein: CSDARGDNYGYTF.

The rearrangement uses TRBV7-2 and TRBJ2-4; D is ambiguous. The J call is doubtful: the DNA matches TRBJ2-7 better. This CDR3 is built from 13 residues. From germline, CDR1 is SGHTA and CDR2 FQGNSA. The CDR3 sequence: CASSWVGAYEQYF. Written as DNA, the CDR3 is TGTGCCAGCAGCTGGGTGGGCGCCTACGAGCAGTACTTC.

Concerning this clonotype itself: A read error is possible here, since a much larger clone lies one base away. The rearrangement joins TRBV2 to TRBJ2-5; 10 bases are a match to TRBD1. CDR1 SNHLY and CDR2 FYNNEI come from the germline V gene. This CDR3 has 15 residues. The CDR3 coding sequence is TGTGCCAGCAGTCCCGGGACAGGGGACTTAGAGGCCCAGTACTTC. Encoded protein: CASSPGTGDLEAQYF.

The chain carries TRBV4-2 and TRBJ2-1, with D perhaps being TRBD1 or TRBD2 (5 bases each). Germline CDR1 reads LGHNA; CDR2 reads YNFKEQ. Trimming shortened V by 0 bases and J by 7 bases, and 13 bases separated the two germline ends. The CDR3 runs 15 residues. As DNA, the CDR3 is TGTGCCAGCAGCCAAGATTGGGGCTCGGGGAATGAGCAGTTCTTC. It translates to CASSQDWGSGNEQFF.

The J gene is TRBJ2-5, the V gene TRBV15, with 10 bases matching TRBD1. CDR1 and CDR2 (germline): LNHNV, YYDKDF (reference sequence). After removal of 6 bases from V and 2 bases from J, the junction contained 6 bases not matched to a gene. CDR3 length: 15 amino acids. This chain's CDR3 is CATRADRGGQETQYF. CDR3 nucleotides: TGTGCCACCAGGGCGGACAGGGGGGGACAAGAGACCCAGTACTTC.

Here the CDR3 DNA reads TGTGCCAGCAGTTTACCCGGGGCAAGAGCGGGTACGCAGTATTTT. It translates to CASSLPGARAGTQYF. The chain is built from TRBV28 and TRBJ2-3; D is perhaps TRBD2 (6 bases). The CDR3 loop spans 15 amino acids. The V and J ends lost 2 bases and 8 bases respectively, with 17 bases between them. From germline, CDR1 is MDHEN and CDR2 SYDVKM.

There are a few counts of this clonotype. The J gene is TRBJ2-5, the V gene TRBV5-1; 7 bases line up with TRBD1. The germline V gene encodes CDR1 SGHRS and CDR2 YFSETQ. The V and J ends lost 1 base and 4 bases, in that order; junction bases with no gene match: 7. The CDR3 spans 15 residues. The DNA of the CDR3 is TGCGCCAGCAGCTTGTCCAGGGGGAGTCGAGAGACCCAGTACTTC. Translation gives CASSLSRGSRETQYF.

The CDR3 DNA reads as TGTGCCATCAGTGAGTCGAAACTTGAGTTCGGTGAGCAGTTCTTC. Amino acid sequence: CAISESKLEFGEQFF. This chain joins TRBV10-3 and TRBJ2-1; D ambiguous. This CDR3 contains 15 residues. Germline CDR1 is ENHRY and CDR2 is SYGVKD. V was clipped by 0 bases and J by 9 bases, with 15 bases between them.

This chain joins TRBV15 and TRBJ2-3; 7 bases fit TRBD1. Germline-derived CDR1 and CDR2 are LNHNV and YYDKDF (reference sequence). The CDR3 is made up of 15 amino acids. Trimming at V came to 2 bases and at J to 2 bases, leaving 4 bases not matched to a gene. The CDR3 loop reads CATSRLQGSTDTQYF. The CDR3 bases are TGTGCCACCAGCAGACTACAGGGGTCCACAGATACGCAGTATTTT.

The chain recombines TRBV20-1 with TRBJ2-1, with 8 bases matching TRBD2. V lost 5 bases and J lost 2; bases outside the gene matches: 5. This CDR3 contains 14 residues. The germline CDR1 and CDR2 sequences are DFQATT and SNEGSKA (reference sequence). CDR3 residues: CSALAGRAYNEQFF. The CDR3 DNA sequence: TGCAGTGCTTTAGCGGGAAGGGCCTACAATGAGCAGTTCTTC.

The chain is built from TRBV28 and TRBJ2-7; TRBD2 aligns across 9 bases. There are 16 residues in the CDR3. Per germline, CDR1 MDHEN and CDR2 SYDVKM. V was pared by 5 bases and J by 3 bases, with 11 bases of the junction left unmatched. The CDR3 is CASSTTGLARVYEQYF. As DNA, the CDR3 is TGTGCCAGCAGTACCACAGGACTAGCGAGAGTCTACGAGCAGTACTTC.

The chain recombines TRBV7-9 with TRBJ1-6; weak D call: TRBD1 (6 bases). V lost 5 bases and J 9 bases, leaving 17 bases between the germline ends. CDR1 is SEHNR and CDR2 is FQNEAQ in the germline V gene (reference sequence). The length of the CDR3 is 15 residues. CDR3 amino acids: CASSPTGARGSPLHF. The CDR3 nucleotides are TGTGCCAGCAGCCCAACAGGCGCCAGGGGTTCACCCCTCCACTTT.

This clonotype was observed a few times. The genes are TRBV6-5 and TRBJ2-5; 7 bases fit TRBD1. The DNA end is a closer match to TRBJ2-7, so the J assignment may be wrong. The length of the CDR3 is 11 residues. The germline CDR1 and CDR2 sequences are MNHEY and SVGAGI. The CDR3 sequence: CASRTGLEQYF. The CDR3 nucleotides read TGTGCCAGCAGGACAGGGCTCGAGCAGTACTTC.